Described below is a single TCR beta chain sequence and its context. In this sample, this clone turned up a few times. Its target antigen remains unknown. Base qualities are missing; no much larger clone stands one base away. The sample originates from a study of cytomegalovirus exposure and HLA in healthy donors (dated by TCRdb to between 2016 and 2019). With respect to the entire study: According to an earlier analysis of 550 to 700 of the donors, 150 million to 200 million T cells yielded 100 million or so unique TCR beta sequences and around 300 Gb of sequence data. The genetic ancestry cluster associated with self-reported Caucasian donors included around 76% of the roughly 400 genotyped donors. To study patterns of TCR occurrence, a later analysis re-analyzed previously published TCR beta repertoires from several hundred donors and added high-resolution HLA genotyping. HLA typing included class I and class II loci at four-digit resolution. To predict cytomegalovirus infection status, the study brought together high-throughput TCR immunosequencing, statistical association of individual TCRs with disease status, and machine learning. In addition to the first cohort of about 650 subjects, a separate validation cohort of 120 different subjects was used. An earlier analysis of about 620 of the donors applied high-throughput TCR beta sequencing to assess whether each TCR beta V gene segment acted as functional or pseudogenic. Among 300 to 500 genotyped donors of the cohort, an average of around 240,000 unique TCR beta nucleotide sequences was sequenced per donor, of which about 19% were non-productive. The study used immunosequencing to profile the T cell repertoires of around 600 subjects and linked those repertoires to cytomegalovirus serostatus. An early release that covered around 590 HLA-typed donors contained about 300 gigabases of sequencing data and tens of millions of unique TCR sequences. Donor age, sex, ethnicity and CMV serostatus were compiled together with the repertoire data. In a later genetic analysis, genome-wide SNP genotypes for about 55% of the 666 donors were used, and that subset was treated as a discovery cohort. All discovery cohort repertoires had been generated on a single sequencing platform. The number of donors typed differed by locus, with about 629-630 for A, B, C, DRB1 and DQB1, 522 for DQA1, 600 to 610 for DPA1, and approximately 470 for DPB1. Rather than using new phenotypic data, the later analysis identified candidate immune exposures from TCR beta sequences and from how often those sequences occurred across donors. Several DR-DQ haplotypes were handled as single units for association and clustering, since linkage in the cohort was strong. The study aimed to test whether signatures of past pathogen exposure could be identified by cataloging public T cell receptors. On the study overall, not on this receptor specifically: A later genetic analysis reported fewer N-insertions in productive TCRs among donors in an Asian-associated ancestry cluster than the 666-donor mean. The earlier analysis of some 540 of the donors excluded roughly 16 rarely observed V segments, including chromosome 9 orphons, because counts were too low. In vitro tests confirmed that three of the cytomegalovirus-associated TCR beta chains recognize cytomegalovirus antigens. Linkage disequilibrium might explain the correlated functional status among segregating V segments, but an unknown experimental factor could not be excluded. When HLA alleles, especially DR and DQ, strongly co-occurred, TCR associations were difficult to assign to individual alleles. An earlier analysis of approximately 570 of the donors showed that most TCR beta V segments appeared in productive rearrangements either about 90% or about 30% of the time, which broadly matched IMGT annotations. V-gene and J-gene trimming of TCR beta chains was associated with a missense DCLRE1C variant in a later genetic analysis, and the association was replicated in an independent cohort. In the study, approximately 150 TCR beta chains were listed as associated with cytomegalovirus. A later analysis reported that several top co-occurrence clusters appeared linked to parvovirus B19, influenza, CMV and Epstein-Barr virus. Because some donors lacked HLA typing at each locus, the association tests relied only on the typed subset. In a later analysis, the rate of TCR association differed among HLA loci, with DRB1 alleles having the most associated TCRs and HLA-C alleles having the fewest. In a later analysis, around 17,000 TCR beta sequences were associated with specific HLA alleles at a false discovery rate of 0.05. Roughly uniform sequencing depth across donors was assumed in presence/absence analyses, although this assumption may not hold. According to the authors, the approach could potentially be generalized to other disease states and immunological phenotypes. A further reported finding was that TCR beta sequences accurately predicted the HLA-A and HLA-B alleles for most subjects in the first cohort. Only TCR beta chains were sequenced in this cohort, and the absence of alpha or paired-chain data limited detectable features. A later analysis found that most CMV-associated TCR beta chains appeared HLA-restricted, with HLA associations seemingly driven largely by CMV exposure. In both the original and validation cohorts, the classifier was reported to diagnose cytomegalovirus status with high specificity and sensitivity. A later analysis found that HLA-associated TCR beta chains were more clonally expanded and had lower generation probabilities than equally common non-associated chains. Some IMGT-functional V segments, including TRBV6-2 and TRBV6-3, could not be distinguished by the 87-base-pair reads and were therefore excluded. Most TCR sequences were seen in very few donors, while some public TCRs were found in many individuals. A cluster of highly shared sequence variants was judged likely to be a technical artifact of the sequencing pipeline. For the cohort, immune exposure information was limited to CMV serostatus.

The library was obtained by the immunoSEQ multiplex PCR assay. For the multiplex PCR, a mixture combining 60 forward primers for TCR Vbeta segments and 13 reverse primers for TCR Jbeta segments was used. Amplification of the CDR3 region of rearranged TCR beta genes was performed with a multiplex PCR assay on genomic DNA. The Illumina HiSeq System was used to sequence the amplified TCR beta libraries as 87-base-pair reads. In the source study's methods: A later analysis counted tens of millions of unique TCR beta chains across the 650 to 800 repertoires, and some 11 million of these chains were shared by at least two donors. A nearest-neighbor algorithm error-corrected the raw reads and collapsed the reads into unique sequences, merging closely related sequences to remove PCR and sequencing errors. CDR3 sequences were aligned to IMGT reference sequences to assign V, D and J gene segments. For a sequence to be retained, a match of at least six nucleotides was required to both a V gene segment and a J gene segment. Rearrangements were classified as productive when the CDR3 lacked stop codons and remained in frame with V and J, and all other rearrangements were classified as non-productive. Following IMGT convention, CDR3 was defined as the stretch from the second conserved V-encoded cysteine to the conserved J-encoded phenylalanine. Sequences without an unambiguous match to a single V gene segment were excluded from the earlier analysis of 500 to 700 of the donors. An earlier analysis of 587 of the donors classified V segments as functional when productive rearrangements were above 56.7% and as segregating when the standard deviation between donors was above 5%. To diagnose cytomegalovirus status from the catalog of TCR beta chain sequences, a statistical classification framework was built. A later analysis assigned V and J genes by comparing TCR nucleotide sequences with IMGT/GENE-DB human TR gene sequences. A later analysis assigned CDR3 sequences and most-parsimonious VDJ recombination scenarios with the TCRdist pipeline. In a later analysis, every TCR beta chain was defined by the combination of its CDR3 amino acid sequence and its V-gene family, and reads without a unique V-gene family were dropped. To address suspected cross-contamination and a sequencing artifact, a later analysis removed around 600 highly shared, low-generation-probability nucleotide sequences. In a later analysis, a clonal expansion index was calculated for each public chain from normalized within-repertoire ranks of inferred template counts. In a later analysis, generation probabilities were computed with a VDJ recombination model fitted to out-of-frame rearrangements, and the resulting probabilities were checked against IGoR. In a later analysis, TCR-TCR, TCR-HLA and TCR-CMV co-occurrence was scored with hypergeometric tests, and a repertoire-size bias correction was applied to TCR pairs. False discovery rates were estimated in a later analysis by permuting HLA or CMV assignments 20 times. In a later analysis, co-occurring TCRs were grouped using DBSCAN, with TCRdist sequence similarity added in when clustering inside HLA-allele-positive subsets. Repertoires with fewer than 30,000 or more than 120,000 public chains were left out of co-occurrence clustering, as were four to six repertoires with anomalous nucleotide sharing. TCRdb stores this immuneACCESS table with in-frame sequences only. Part of the clones is absent; in the studies checked, under half of the shortfall reflects unresolved V genes, and no reason is known for the rest. D and trimming come from the DNA, and the V and J calls and clone size come from that table. This sample holds around 180,000 clones; around 68% were observed only once. Of the sample, roughly 1.6% falls within the top ten clones.

Trimming at the junction amounts to 10 bases on V and 6 bases on J, and the germline ends lie 13 bases apart. The CDR3 sequence holds 11 residues, the cysteine and phenylalanine included. Only the CDR3 part of the read is kept: 33 bases, read in frame from the first base. CDR1 and CDR2 (LNHDA, SQIVND) derive from the germline V gene (reference sequence). The cohort comprised more than 550 healthy bone marrow donors. All cohort members were sampled while nominally healthy, although unrecorded immune exposures were likely present. The donor tested CMV seronegative and was one of the 352 seronegative cohort members. A peripheral blood sample was provided by each donor, and peripheral blood mononuclear cells were used for TCR beta sequencing. Genomic DNA extraction from the blood cell samples was performed with the Qiagen DNeasy Blood Extraction Kit.

The sequence came from a girl aged 5-17 years in good health and CMV-seronegative. Here the chain combines TRBV19 and TRBJ2-7; there is no confident call for the D gene. Sample: PBMCs. CDR3 reads: CATPRRVEQYF. Here is the DNA: TGTGCCACTCCACGACGGGTCGAGCAGTACTTC. The full variable domain, completed from the reference TRBV19 and TRBJ2-7 proteins outside the CDR3, reads DGGITQSPKYLFRKEGQNVTLSCEQNLNHDAMYWYRQDPGQGLRLIYYSQIVNDFQKGDIAEGYSVSREKKESFPLTVTSAQKNPTAFYLCATPRRVEQYFGPGTRLTVT.